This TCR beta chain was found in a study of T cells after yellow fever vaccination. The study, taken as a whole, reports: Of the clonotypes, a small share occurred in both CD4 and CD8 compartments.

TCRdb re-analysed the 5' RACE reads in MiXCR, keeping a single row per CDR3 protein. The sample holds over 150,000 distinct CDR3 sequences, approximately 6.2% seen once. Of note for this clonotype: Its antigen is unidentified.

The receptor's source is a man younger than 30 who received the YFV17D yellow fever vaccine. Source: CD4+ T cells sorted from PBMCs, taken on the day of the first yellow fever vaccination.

The CDR3 nucleotides read TGCGCCAGCAGCCCAACGGCGGCAACTAATGAAAAACTGTTTTTT. It is translated as CASSPTAATNEKLFF. The chain uses TRBV4-3 and TRBJ1-4; no firm D call. The CDR3 is 15 amino acids. V was shortened by 4 bases and J by 0 bases, with 9 bases between the two germline ends. Per the germline V gene, CDR1 is LGHNA and CDR2 is YSLEER.